This TCR beta chain was obtained from a study of beta chain features in type 1 diabetes. Whole-study context: Across every sample, approximately 110,000,000 sorted cells were examined in total. General study results and limits: Whatever favoring of shorter templates PCR might show would apply equally to patients and controls.

In total, each donor contributed a single heparinised blood draw that averaged roughly 100 mL. Sorted CD4+ subsets: naive, central memory, regulatory, stem cell-like memory (CD45RO/CCR7/CD25/CD127/CD95/CD27 panel). Expressed TCRB transcripts got sequenced, as all isolated RNA was reverse transcribed. Only in-frame clones appear in the TCRdb table, and some are missing; sequencing was by immunoSEQ multiplex PCR. The sample yields 900,000 or so clones, about a sixth seen once. The CDR3 has 17 residues. Germline V gene data show CDR1 as LGHNA and CDR2 as YNFKEQ. V lost 1 base and J lost 0, with 12 bases in between. In its sample, this clone was seen a few times. As yet, its antigen is unknown.

This sequence was found in a woman between 18 and 29 years old in good health. The rearrangement uses TRBV4-2 and TRBJ2-2; tentatively, D is TRBD2 (6 bases). Material for sequencing was naive CD4+ T cells from blood. CDR3 sequence reads: CASSQVLGGTNTGELFF. CDR3 sequence (DNA): TGTGCCAGCAGCCAAGTCTTGGGGGGAACGAACACCGGGGAGCTGTTTTTT.